The rows below give T cell receptor beta chains drawn from one sample of a study of cytomegalovirus exposure and HLA in healthy donors. Clones were sequenced by immunoSEQ multiplex PCR, and TCRdb holds only the in-frame ones, with some missing. The sample lists more than 95,000 clones, about 10% occurring once. The sequenced sample consisted of PBMCs. Source of these receptors: a woman aged 18-29 years in good health and CMV-seropositive. CDR3s include the opening cysteine and the closing phenylalanine or tryptophan. The D gene is left open where the match is weak. The size of a clone is reported for some rows only, either as once, few or many, or as a class for expanded clones.

>TRBJ1-1|.|12|few|TRBV7-9
TGTGCCAGCAGCTCACAGGGAGCTGAAGCTTTCTTT
CASSSQGAEAFF
>TRBJ2-7|.|16|.|TRBV4-1
TGCGCCAGCAGCCAAGAATTCCGGGAGACCTCCTACGAGCAGTACTTC
CASSQEFRETSYEQYF
>TRBJ1-1|.|11|.|TRBV28
TGTGCCAGCACCTTGAGGAGGGTGGCTTTCTTT
CASTLRRVAFF
>TRBJ2-5|.|15|.|TRBV7-3
TGTGCCAGCAGTATACAGGGATCCCCCGGAAAGACCCAGTACTTC
CASSIQGSPGKTQYF
>TRBJ2-3|TRBD2|15|few|TRBV9
TGTGCCAGCAGCGTAAGTCTAGCGGACACAGATACGCAGTATTTT
CASSVSLADTDTQYF
>TRBJ2-7|TRBD1|15|few|TRBV27
TGTGCCAGCAGTTCCTTCACGACAGGGGACTACGAGCAGTACTTC
CASSSFTTGDYEQYF
>TRBJ2-1|.|15|few|TRBV6-1
TGTGCCAGCAGTGAACAAGGAGGTTCCTACAATGAGCAGTTCTTC
CASSEQGGSYNEQFF
>TRBJ2-7|.|13|few|TRBV2
TGTGCCAGCAGTGAATACTACGGGGGCGAGCAGTACTTC
CASSEYYGGEQYF
>TRBJ1-2|TRBD1|13|few|TRBV7-2
TGTGCCAGCAGCTATACAGGGGACTATGGCTACACCTTC
CASSYTGDYGYTF
>TRBJ2-2|TRBD1|14|few|TRBV29-1
TGCAGCGGGGGGACAGGGGGAAATTTCGGGGAGCTGTTTTTT
CSGGTGGNFGELFF
>TRBJ2-7|.|12|few|TRBV5-1
TGCGCCAGTTCAGGGGTCTCCTACGAGCAGTACTTC
CASSGVSYEQYF
>TRBJ1-2|.|11|.|TRBV20-1
TGCACCGCGCGGGGGCATGTTGGCTACACCTTC
CTARGHVGYTF
>TRBJ2-3|TRBD2|15|few|TRBV28
TGTGCCAGCAGTATTCGGACTAGCGAAACAGATACGCAGTATTTT
CASSIRTSETDTQYF
>TRBJ2-1|.|15|few|TRBV7-2
TGTGCCAGCAGCTACCAGGGGGGATCCTACAATGAGCAGTTCTTC
CASSYQGGSYNEQFF
>TRBJ1-5|.|16|.|TRBV21-1
TGTGCCAGCAGCGCCCGGGACAGGGTGAACAATCAGCCCCAGCATTTT
CASSARDRVNNQPQHF
>TRBJ2-7|.|17|.|TRBV7-5
TGTGCCAGAAGCCCACTAAAGGCCGGAGGCCCCTCCTACGAGCAGTACTTC
CARSPLKAGGPSYEQYF
>TRBJ2-2|TRBD1|15|.|TRBV19
TGTGCCAGTAGCGGGACAGGGAGTTACACCGGGGAGCTGTTTTTT
CASSGTGSYTGELFF
>TRBJ1-4|.|15|few|TRBV30
TGTGCCTGGAGTGTACGGTCGGGAACTAATGAAAAACTGTTTTTT
CAWSVRSGTNEKLFF
>TRBJ2-5|.|11|.|TRBV28
TGTGCCAGCAGATCACTAGGGACCCAGTACTTC
CASRSLGTQYF
>TRBJ1-1|.|15|.|TRBV5-4
TGTGCCAGCAGCCACCTTGACAGACCGAACACTGAAGCTTTCTTT
CASSHLDRPNTEAFF
>TRBJ1-1|.|13|.|TRBV6-5
TGTGCCAGCAGCTTACAGATAAACACTGAAGCTTTCTTT
CASSLQINTEAFF
>TRBJ1-1|TRBD1|14|few|TRBV28
TGTGCCAGCACCCGGGACAGGTTGAACACTGAAGCTTTCTTT
CASTRDRLNTEAFF
>TRBJ1-4|TRBD1|18|.|TRBV2
TGTGCCAGCAGCCCAACAGGGGGCTCTCTTACAACTAATGAAAAACTGTTTTTT
CASSPTGGSLTTNEKLFF
>TRBJ1-1|.|15|.|TRBV5-8
TGTGCCAGCAGCTTTGGGGACACCTCTAACACTGAAGCTTTCTTT
CASSFGDTSNTEAFF
>TRBJ2-2|TRBD2|16|few|TRBV11-3
TGTGCCAGCAGCCCCCGGGGGGATTCGAACACCGGGGAGCTGTTTTTT
CASSPRGDSNTGELFF
>TRBJ1-1|TRBD1|14|few|TRBV7-9
TGTGCCAGCAGCCCAGGACAGGGTAACACTGAAGCTTTCTTT
CASSPGQGNTEAFF
>TRBJ1-3|.|17|few|TRBV5-8
TGTGCCAGCAGCTGGGGTGGAGGTACGACCTCTGGAAACACCATATATTTT
CASSWGGGTTSGNTIYF
>TRBJ1-1|.|11|.|TRBV11-1
TGTGCCAGCAGCTGGGGCGCTGAAGCTTTCTTT
CASSWGAEAFF
>TRBJ1-1|TRBD1|16|.|TRBV5-1
TGCGCCAGCAGCTTTGAAGGGGGCAGCCTGAACACTGAAGCTTTCTTT
CASSFEGGSLNTEAFF
>TRBJ2-1|TRBD2|15|.|TRBV30
TGTGCCTGGAGTGTGGGTCTAGCGGGAAAGAATGAGCAGTTCTTC
CAWSVGLAGKNEQFF
>TRBJ1-1|TRBD1|14|.|TRBV9
TGTGCCAGCAGCCAGCTACAGGGGAAAGGTGAAGCTTTCTTT
CASSQLQGKGEAFF
>TRBJ1-1|.|13|few|TRBV2
TGTGCCAGCAGTGTGACAGGTTACACTGAAGCTTTCTTT
CASSVTGYTEAFF
>TRBJ2-7|TRBD1|15|few|TRBV7-9
TGTGCCAGCAGCCCCCGACAGGGTAGGGAATCCGAGCAGTACTTC
CASSPRQGRESEQYF
>TRBJ2-1|TRBD2|14|.|TRBV28
TGTGCCACCATAGCGGGAGGATCCTACAATGAGCAGTTCTTC
CATIAGGSYNEQFF
>TRBJ2-7|.|13|few|TRBV5-6
TGTGCCGCCCAAGCCTGGGGAGGCTACGAGCAGTACTTC
CAAQAWGGYEQYF
>TRBJ2-1|.|14|few|TRBV6-1
TGTGCCAGCAGGTTGAGCGGGTCCTACAATGAGCAGTTCTTC
CASRLSGSYNEQFF
>TRBJ2-2|TRBD2|15|few|TRBV28
TGTGCCAGCAGTCACACTAGCGTGAGCACCGGGGAGCTGTTTTTT
CASSHTSVSTGELFF
>TRBJ1-2|.|12|few|TRBV25-1
TGTGCCAGCAGGCACCGGGGCTATGGCTACACCTTC
CASRHRGYGYTF
>TRBJ1-4|.|16|few|TRBV5-8
TGTGCCAGCAGCCCCGGTCGCCGGGAACAGGGTGAAAAACTGTTTTTT
CASSPGRREQGEKLFF
>TRBJ1-1|.|11|few|TRBV20-1
TGCAGTGCTCCCCGGAACACTGAAGCTTTCTTT
CSAPRNTEAFF
>TRBJ1-2|.|13|.|TRBV6-6
TGTGCCAGCAGCGCGCCCGGGGGCTATGGCTACACCTTC
CASSAPGGYGYTF
>TRBJ2-7|.|11|.|TRBV5-1
TGCGCCAGCAGCTTCGGCTACGAGCAGTACTTC
CASSFGYEQYF
>TRBJ2-5|TRBD1|15|few|TRBV28
TGTGCCAGCAGTTTTCCCCGGGACAGACAAGAGACCCAGTACTTC
CASSFPRDRQETQYF
>TRBJ2-1|.|13|.|TRBV6-5
TGTGCCAGCAGTTACCTTGTCCACAATGAGCAGTTCTTC
CASSYLVHNEQFF
>TRBJ1-5|.|13|few|TRBV6-5
TGTGCCAGCAGTTACAGGGAGGGCCAGCCCCAGCATTTT
CASSYREGQPQHF
>TRBJ2-3|TRBD2|13|few|TRBV25-1
TGTGCCAGCAGTGAGCGGGAGACAGATACGCAGTATTTT
CASSERETDTQYF
>TRBJ1-2|.|11|.|TRBV5-4
TGTGCCAGCAGCTTGAGTGAGGGCTACACCTTC
CASSLSEGYTF
>TRBJ2-7|TRBD1|14|few|TRBV13
TGTGCCAGCAGCTTACGGACAGGGTTGCGGGAGCAGTACTTC
CASSLRTGLREQYF
>TRBJ2-7|TRBD1|14|.|TRBV5-1
TGCGCCAGCAGCGGTGGACAGGGAATGTACGAGCAGTACTTC
CASSGGQGMYEQYF